These T cell receptor beta chains were read from a single sample in a study of response to subunit inactivated influenza vaccine. From the RT-PCR reads, TCRdb called clonotypes with MiXCR, one entry per CDR3 protein. This table holds 710,000 or so distinct CDR3 sequences, around a sixth found once. The material was PBMCs from blood, obtained roughly 12 days after vaccination. The receptor set was obtained from a man aged 45 to 65 who received an inactivated influenza vaccine. Both conserved end residues are part of each CDR3. Each record gives: J gene, V gene, CDR3 protein.

>TRBJ1-2|TRBV7-9
CASSSGQVSNYGYTF
>TRBJ2-5|TRBV5-1
CASSLVPVYQETQYF
>TRBJ2-2|TRBV20-1
CSARGGSGRAALARTGELFF
>TRBJ2-3|TRBV7-9
CASSPETYESTDTQYF
>TRBJ2-7|TRBV11-2
CASSLGSVLTYEQYF
>TRBJ2-3|TRBV29-1
CSVGRQSDTQYF
>TRBJ1-5|TRBV6-5
CASSYSGGGGNQPQHF
>TRBJ2-1|TRBV2
CASNGDPFKGDPYNEQFF
>TRBJ1-1|TRBV29-1
CSVLSGNTEAFF
>TRBJ2-7|TRBV20-1
CSAREVTSRYYEQYF
>TRBJ2-2|TRBV6-1
CASKNGGLADTGELFF
>TRBJ1-2|TRBV3-1
CASSLGARYGYTF
>TRBJ2-7|TRBV6-5
CASSHEGHPYEQYF
>TRBJ2-3|TRBV5-1
CASSLAAGGDDTQYF
>TRBJ2-2|TRBV20-1
CSARDPANTGELFF
>TRBJ2-1|TRBV12-3/TRBV12-4
CASSWVGGGVGNEQFF
>TRBJ1-5|TRBV6-2/TRBV6-3
CASSFSQVYQPQHF
>TRBJ2-1|TRBV20-1
CSATGTSGAAEQFF
>TRBJ2-7|TRBV4-1
CASSPPDRIYEQYF
>TRBJ2-7|TRBV7-2
CASSLSWGQNYEQYF
>TRBJ1-2|TRBV4-1
CASSPLPSGANYGYTF
>TRBJ1-3|TRBV10-1
CASSESAFGSSGNTIYF
>TRBJ2-3|TRBV14
CASSQRTVTSTDTQYF
>TRBJ1-3|TRBV6-2/TRBV6-3
CASSYDGNTIYF
>TRBJ1-6|TRBV2
CASRWDRGNSPLHF
>TRBJ2-5|TRBV2
CARKGQGAHQETQYF
>TRBJ2-1|TRBV15
CATSRRMGVSSYNEQFF
>TRBJ1-1|TRBV4-1
CASSHLGTAEAFF
>TRBJ2-1|TRBV6-4
CASSYSAYNEQFF
>TRBJ1-2|TRBV3-1
CASSQGTVPYYGYTF
>TRBJ2-5|TRBV20-1
CSARWRGEETQYF
>TRBJ2-1|TRBV20-1
CSADDLGSSYNEQFF
>TRBJ2-7|TRBV24-1
CATSDPRGASSYEQYF
>TRBJ2-3|TRBV19
CASNGGSLDTQYF
>TRBJ2-3|TRBV10-3
CAIMQSRSTDTQYF
>TRBJ1-2|TRBV9
CASSAHNYGYTF
>TRBJ2-7|TRBV29-1
CSVGQVTGEQYF
>TRBJ1-2|TRBV29-1
CSVEGGTNYGYTF
>TRBJ2-3|TRBV29-1
CSVRRGVADTQYF
>TRBJ2-7|TRBV12-3/TRBV12-4
CASSLVIGGHEQYF
>TRBJ2-3|TRBV5-5
CASSLYARVTDTQYF
>TRBJ1-3|TRBV2
CASRIDSGNTIYF
>TRBJ2-3|TRBV7-9
CASSSRQGWTDTQYF
>TRBJ2-2|TRBV3-1
CASSQVGQGNTGELFF
>TRBJ2-1|TRBV24-1
CATSDASTLAGGSYNEQFF
>TRBJ2-7|TRBV6-2/TRBV6-3
CASGQLIAYEQYF
>TRBJ2-3|TRBV10-3
CAISPGGARTDTQYF
>TRBJ2-3|TRBV6-1
CASNEDRFSLRDTQYF
>TRBJ2-1|TRBV24-1
CATSADRGAQFF
>TRBJ1-1|TRBV20-1
CSARRGGSVAEAFF
>TRBJ2-2|TRBV18
CASSHRDRGAGELFF
>TRBJ1-1|TRBV7-9
CASSLEWFEKMNTEAFF
>TRBJ1-1|TRBV27
CASTQTGANTEAFF
>TRBJ2-1|TRBV20-1
CSAKGGHNEQFF
>TRBJ2-7|TRBV6-2/TRBV6-3
CASSYLASGRREQYF